This TCR beta chain was obtained from a study of T cell repertoires in cytomegalovirus infection. At the level of the study: Well-studied HLA-B-restricted epitopes and recently identified HLA-C-restricted epitopes of CMV were both used in the study. Through public TCR beta signatures, both CMV infection and matching HLA type were indicated. Study results and limitations: Dominant in the ex vivo response were TCR beta clonotypes restricted by HLA-C and specific for CMV.

TCRdb re-analysed the reads in MiXCR, keeping a single row per CDR3 protein. Of approximately 990,000 distinct CDR3 sequences in the sample, 30% to 40% were seen once. Note on this clonotype: As yet, its antigen is unknown.

Sequenced material: cultured CD8+ T cells from PBMCs, taken from culture after CMV antigen stimulation. The clonotype originates from a human donor in good health (CMV status not recorded). Some clones in this sample may be carry-over from other donors' samples.

CDR3 protein: CASSGGQMTYNEQFF. The CDR3 DNA follows: TGTGCCAGCAGCGGGGGACAGATGACCTACAATGAGCAGTTCTTC. The genes are TRBV7-9 and TRBJ2-1; 7 bases line up with TRBD1. CDR3 length: 15 amino acids. V lost 5 bases, J lost 2 bases, and 6 bases stayed unmatched. From germline, CDR1 is SEHNR and CDR2 FQNEAQ (reference sequence).